This is a list of T cell receptor beta chains from one sample in a study of cytomegalovirus exposure and HLA in healthy donors. TCRdb keeps only in-frame clones here, not all; method: immunoSEQ multiplex PCR. The sample contains roughly 120,000 clones, roughly 82% of which appear only once. Sequenced sample: PBMCs. These TCRs come from a woman aged 40-49 years in good health and CMV-seropositive. CDR3s leave out the opening cysteine and the closing phenylalanine or tryptophan.

cdr3_length,v_call,j_call,cdr3_aa
15,TRBV7-2,TRBJ2-7,ASSLLAAGTAAREQY
11,TRBV7-9,TRBJ1-1,ASSGQGSTEAF
12,TRBV2,TRBJ1-1,ASSKQGMNTEAF
10,TRBV2,TRBJ2-7,ASSRVPHEQY
13,TRBV5-4,TRBJ1-1,ASSPTGGANTEAF
15,TRBV28,TRBJ2-7,ASSSGTSGRGWGEQY
11,TRBV6-5,TRBJ2-7,ASGSSYHYEQY
14,TRBV6-5,TRBJ2-1,ASSYRGGQGTHEQF
10,TRBV6-6,TRBJ1-1,TSSYRDTEAF
18,TRBV18,TRBJ2-1,ASSARFQVVAGERDNEQF
12,TRBV9,TRBJ2-3,ASSVGAYTDTQY
12,TRBV5-8,TRBJ1-1,ASSPDRGKTEAF
12,TRBV13,-,ASSLVAGAYEQY
11,TRBV7-8,TRBJ1-1,ASSSNQGTEAF
13,TRBV10-3,TRBJ1-2,AISESLGRDYGYT
15,TRBV5-1,TRBJ2-7,ASSLDPTSGVTYEQY
13,TRBV2,TRBJ1-1,ASSGTGFWNTEAF
13,TRBV7-3,TRBJ2-3,ASRNPGLPTDTQY
10,TRBV28,TRBJ1-3,AARGPGNTIY
11,TRBV4-3,TRBJ1-5,ASSQDRGQPQH
13,TRBV4-1,TRBJ1-6,ASSPGDRENSPLH
10,TRBV28,TRBJ2-7,ASSLSFYEQY
12,TRBV7-2,TRBJ2-7,ASSLAGLSYEQY
13,TRBV30,TRBJ2-1,AWSPSTSVYNEQF
13,TRBV9,TRBJ2-5,ASSPGLALQETQY
12,TRBV6-5,TRBJ1-1,ASSSRDSETEAF
13,TRBV4-1,TRBJ2-2,ASSQEAGYTGELF
11,TRBV4-2,TRBJ1-5,ASSQDLSQPQH
12,TRBV5-1,TRBJ1-2,ASSLGRGYYGYT
14,TRBV5-1,TRBJ2-3,ASSLTEGASPDTQY
13,TRBV25-1,TRBJ2-3,ASSDRVLSTDTQY
13,TRBV6-5,TRBJ1-2,ASSIRQTTNYGYT
13,TRBV30,TRBJ2-2,AWILGQANTGELF
13,TRBV6-5,TRBJ1-5,ASSYGQGGNQPQH
13,TRBV5-6,TRBJ2-7,ASSLGRGLNYEQY
14,TRBV6-1,TRBJ1-1,ASSEGTRGRHTEAF
17,TRBV30,TRBJ2-5,AWSPKKRQGRGIVETQY
11,TRBV29-1,TRBJ2-3,SVLAGGRDTQY
13,TRBV13,TRBJ2-1,ASSSPTGKYHEQF
12,TRBV28,TRBJ2-7,ASSTSTQLRRQY
14,TRBV27,TRBJ1-2,ASSLFPSGSNYGYT